This entry lists 15 T cell receptor beta chains sequenced from one sample in a study of cytomegalovirus exposure and HLA in healthy donors (dated by TCRdb to the late 2010s). Library preparation employed the immunoSEQ multiplex PCR assay. A mixture of 60 forward primers for TCR Vbeta segments and 13 reverse primers for TCR Jbeta segments was used in the multiplex PCR. What TCRdb holds here is the immuneACCESS table cut down to in-frame rearrangements. Part of the clones is not present; checked against another copy, under half of the missing clones reflect an unresolved V gene, and the others are unexplained. Counted in this sample were roughly 290,000 clones; around 90% of them appeared once. The ten top clones hold more than 2% of the sample. Specimen: PBMCs. The receptor source for this set is a woman younger than 30 in good health and CMV-seronegative.

The chain links TRBV21-1 to TRBJ2-7; the D call in the table, TRBD1, was not verified against the DNA. TRBV21-1 is classified as a pseudogene. The length of the CDR3 is 18 residues. The CDR3, as DNA: TGTGCCAGCAGCGAAATGGGCTCACAGGGATTTTACTCCTACGAGCAGTACTTC. This gives the protein CASSEMGSQGFYSYEQYF.

This clone has just one count. The V gene is TRBV7-6, the J gene TRBJ2-5; D might be TRBD1 (6 bases). The closer fit of TRBJ2-7 to the DNA end suggests the J call may be wrong. The CDR3 is 17 amino acids. Germline V gene sequence: CDR1 SGHVS, CDR2 FNYEAQ. CDR3 residues: CASSFYPKKGEAYEQYF. CDR3 bases: TGTGCCAGCAGCTTTTACCCTAAAAAGGGGGAAGCCTACGAGCAGTACTTC.

The chain links TRBV11-3 to TRBJ1-1; no definite D call. V lost 1 base, J lost 4 bases, and 10 bases lay in between. From germline, CDR1 is SGHNT and CDR2 YENEEA. The CDR3 has 14 residues. The CDR3 protein is CASSLGYGSTEAFF. CDR3 bases: TGTGCCAGCAGCTTAGGATACGGGAGCACTGAAGCTTTCTTT.

This clone was detected only once. The chain has TRBV6-1 and TRBJ1-6; tentatively, D is TRBD1 (6 bases). CDR1 is MNHNS, CDR2 SASEGT, per germline. The CDR3 is 15 amino acids. The V and J ends lost 5 bases and 8 bases respectively, with 16 bases between them. CDR3 amino acids: CASSLNRAEDSPLHF. CDR3 DNA sequence: TGTGCCAGCAGTTTAAACAGGGCCGAGGATTCACCCCTCCACTTT.

V and J are TRBV28 and TRBJ2-7; 9 bases are a match to TRBD1. V lost 6 bases to trimming and J lost 0 bases; unmatched junction nucleotides: 0. The CDR3 is 13 amino acids. Germline CDR1 is MDHEN and CDR2 is SYDVKM. CDR3 region: CASRTGGSYEQYF. The CDR3 DNA reads as TGTGCCAGCAGGACAGGGGGCTCCTACGAGCAGTACTTC.

For the CDR3, the DNA is TGTGCCAGCAGCCGTCCCCAGGAACTCACTGAAGCTTTCTTT. Translation: CASSRPQELTEAFF. This chain links TRBV7-9 with TRBJ1-1; D gene ambiguous. Looked up from germline, CDR1 is SEHNR and CDR2 is FQNEAQ (reference sequence). Trimming pared 5 bases from V and 4 bases from J, leaving 14 bases between. This CDR3 contains 14 residues.

V gene TRBV6-5 combines with J gene TRBJ1-2; the D is unclear. Germline CDR1 MNHEY, CDR2 SVGAGI. V lost 2 bases to trimming and J lost 1 base, with 8 bases between them. The CDR3 totals 14 residues. The DNA for the CDR3 is TGTGCCAGCAGTTACGTATTCGGTAACTATGGCTACACCTTC. Protein: CASSYVFGNYGYTF.

Details on this clone: The germline gene is not matched at one end of the junction; a read error may be the cause. This chain uses TRBV5-1 with TRBJ2-4; D may be TRBD1 (5 bases). CDR1 and CDR2 from the germline V gene are SGHRS and YFSETQ. The CDR3 sequence is 11 residues long. DNA for the CDR3: TGTGCCAGCAGCTTAGGGGACATTCAGTACTTC. It encodes CASSLGDIQYF.

The chain employs TRBV30 and TRBJ1-2, with D perhaps matching TRBD1 (6 bases). CDR1 GTSNPN and CDR2 SVGIG come from the germline V gene (reference sequence). There are 14 residues in the CDR3. V was shortened by 0 bases and J by 6 bases, with 14 bases between the two germline ends. CDR3 residues: CAWSVLGGLDGYTF. The CDR3 DNA reads TGTGCCTGGAGTGTACTCGGGGGGCTGGATGGCTACACCTTC.

This clone was recorded once. DNA for the CDR3: TGCGCCAGCAGCTCCAGGTTGGTCGACGAGCAGTACTTC. It encodes CASSSRLVDEQYF. This chain joins TRBV5-1 and TRBJ2-5, with D unclear. Gene TRBJ2-7 matches the end of the DNA better, so the J call may be wrong. Germline assignment: CDR1 SGHRS and CDR2 YFSETQ. The CDR3 spans 13 residues.

The chain has TRBV7-2 and TRBJ1-2; D is unclear. The germline V gene encodes CDR1 SGHTA and CDR2 FQGNSA. With 2 bases removed from V and 3 bases from J, the gap between germline ends came to 13 bases. The CDR3 has 15 residues. The chain's CDR3 is CASSLSSGMDYGYTF. As DNA, the CDR3 is TGTGCCAGCAGCTTAAGCTCTGGTATGGACTATGGCTACACCTTC.

This chain joins TRBV6-1 and TRBJ1-6; TRBD1 agrees at 8 bases. V lost 6 bases to trimming and J lost 9 bases; unmatched junction nucleotides: 10. CDR3 length: 15 amino acids. The germline V gene encodes CDR1 MNHNS and CDR2 SASEGT. The CDR3 nucleotides read TGTGCCAGCAGGCGCCAGGGAGACAGGGGTTCACCCCTCCACTTT. Translation: CASRRQGDRGSPLHF.

This clone was detected once. The chain recombines TRBV6-1 with TRBJ1-1; D is ambiguous. Germline CDR1 reads MNHNS; CDR2 reads SASEGT. The CDR3 has 11 amino acids. V lost 7 bases, J lost 7 bases, and 10 bases lay in between. The CDR3 loop reads CASTRAGEAFF. CDR3 DNA sequence: TGTGCCAGCACCCGTGCGGGTGAAGCTTTCTTT.

The chain joins TRBV2 to TRBJ2-3; TRBD2 aligns across 11 bases. Germline V CDR1 and CDR2: SNHLY, FYNNEI. This CDR3 is 15 amino acids long. After removal of 7 bases from V and 5 bases from J, the junction contained 8 bases not matched to a gene. For the CDR3, the DNA is TGTGCCAGCACCAACCCTGGGACTAGCGGAGATACGCAGTATTTT. It encodes CASTNPGTSGDTQYF.

J is TRBJ2-1 and V is TRBV18, with 8 bases that match TRBD1. Germline V lookup: CDR1 KGHSH, CDR2 LQKENI. V lost 0 bases to trimming and J lost 4 bases; unmatched junction nucleotides: 2. The CDR3 has 15 residues. CDR3 loop: CASSPPGQEYNEQFF. The CDR3 nucleotides read TGTGCCAGCTCACCACCGGGACAGGAATACAATGAGCAGTTCTTC.